The T cell receptor (beta chain) under discussion was sequenced for a study of T cell repertoires in cytomegalovirus infection. Germline V gives CDR1 MNHEY, CDR2 SVGEGT. With 1 base clipped from V and 6 bases from J, the junction kept 4 bases outside the gene matches. The CDR3 has 14 amino acids. TCRdb used MiXCR to reprocess the reads, holding one entry per CDR3 protein. The data contain some 270,000 distinct CDR3 sequences, less than 25% of them singletons. About this clonotype: Its antigen is unknown.

The source material was cultured PBMCs, sampled from culture after CMV antigen stimulation. The clonotype was recovered from a human donor in good health (CMV status not recorded). Some clones in this sample may be carry-over from other donors' samples. The J gene is TRBJ2-7, the V gene TRBV6-2 or TRBV6-3, with TRBD1 identical over 9 bases. The CDR3 bases are TGTGCCAGCAGTTACTGGGACAGGGCGATCGAGCAGTACTTC. It is translated as CASSYWDRAIEQYF.